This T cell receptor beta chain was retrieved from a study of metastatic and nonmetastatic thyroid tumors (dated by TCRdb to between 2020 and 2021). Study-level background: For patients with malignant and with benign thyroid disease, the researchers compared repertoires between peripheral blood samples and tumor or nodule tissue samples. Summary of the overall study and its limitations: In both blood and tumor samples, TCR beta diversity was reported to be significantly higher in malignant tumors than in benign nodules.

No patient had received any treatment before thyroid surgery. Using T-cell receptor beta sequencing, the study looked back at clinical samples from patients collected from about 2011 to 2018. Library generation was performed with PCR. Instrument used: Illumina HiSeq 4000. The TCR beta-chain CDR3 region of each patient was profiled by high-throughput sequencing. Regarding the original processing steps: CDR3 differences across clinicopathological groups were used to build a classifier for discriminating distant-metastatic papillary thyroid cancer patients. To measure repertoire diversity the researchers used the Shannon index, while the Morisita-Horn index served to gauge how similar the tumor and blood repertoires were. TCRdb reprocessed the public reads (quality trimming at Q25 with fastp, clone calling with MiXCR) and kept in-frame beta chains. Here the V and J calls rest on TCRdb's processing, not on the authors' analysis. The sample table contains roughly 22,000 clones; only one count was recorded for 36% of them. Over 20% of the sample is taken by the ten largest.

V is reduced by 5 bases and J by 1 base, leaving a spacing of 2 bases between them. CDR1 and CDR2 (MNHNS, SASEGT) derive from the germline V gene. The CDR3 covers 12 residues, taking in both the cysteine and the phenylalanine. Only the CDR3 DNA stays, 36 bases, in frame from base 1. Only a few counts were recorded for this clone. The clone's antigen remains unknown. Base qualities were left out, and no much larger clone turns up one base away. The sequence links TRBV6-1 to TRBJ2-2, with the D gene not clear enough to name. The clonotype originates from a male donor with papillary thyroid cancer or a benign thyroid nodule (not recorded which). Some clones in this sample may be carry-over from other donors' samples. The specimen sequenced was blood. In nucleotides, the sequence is TGTGCCAGCAGTCGGAACACCGGGGAGCTGTTTTTT. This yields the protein CASSRNTGELFF.